Each of the 12 T cell receptor beta chains below was sequenced from the same sample in a study of blood T cell repertoires in COVID-19. Clones were read by immunoSEQ multiplex PCR, and TCRdb kept only the in-frame ones, dropping some. Found here are 200,000 to 250,000 clones, 84% of them singletons; the top ten hold about a sixth. The sequenced material came from peripheral blood. Receptors originate from a woman older than 75 with active or convalescent COVID-19.

The chain is built from TRBV7-9 and TRBJ1-2, with D perhaps TRBD1 (5 bases). Germline V gene sequence: CDR1 SEHNR, CDR2 FQNEAQ (reference sequence). V lost 4 bases, J lost 7 bases, and 16 bases lay in between. The CDR3 contains 14 residues. The CDR3 here is CASSSLTAFGGYTF. CDR3 sequence (DNA): TGTGCCAGCAGCTCCCTGACAGCTTTTGGTGGCTACACCTTC.

V and J are TRBV5-8 and TRBJ1-2; 11 nucleotides match TRBD1. Unmatched junction bases numbered 6, after V lost 1 base and J lost 7 bases. This CDR3 spans 15 amino acids. The germline CDR1 and CDR2 sequences are SGHTS and YDEGEE. CDR3 in amino acids: CASSLRRTGGFGYTF. Here the CDR3 DNA reads TGTGCCAGCAGCTTGCGCCGGACAGGGGGCTTTGGCTACACCTTC.

The chain uses TRBV4-1 and TRBJ1-1, with 9 bases fitting TRBD1. The V segment lost 3 bases and the J segment 0 bases; nucleotides outside the gene matches: 5. Per germline, CDR1 MGHRA and CDR2 YSYEKL. CDR3 length equals 16 residues. CDR3 sequence (DNA): TGCGCCAGCAGCCAGACGGACAGGGGCATGAACACTGAAGCTTTCTTT. Its translation: CASSQTDRGMNTEAFF.

The genes are TRBV7-2 and TRBJ2-1; weak D call: TRBD1 (6 bases). The ends were cut back, 2 bases at V and 7 bases at J, with 15 bases in the middle. CDR1 is SGHTA and CDR2 is FQGNSA in the germline V gene. This CDR3 is 15 amino acids long. CDR3 nucleotide sequence: TGTGCCAGCAGCTTACTCTGGGGGCTGGGAAATGAGCAGTTCTTC. Translation: CASSLLWGLGNEQFF.

This clone was detected only once. The genes are TRBV18 and TRBJ1-1; no definite D call. This CDR3 comprises 13 residues. Germline CDR1 is KGHSH and CDR2 is LQKENI. Deletions cut 5 bases from V and 3 bases from J, with 10 bases between. The CDR3 nucleotides read TGTGCCAGCTCAGGAGGTCAACACACTGAAGCTTTCTTT. Protein: CASSGGQHTEAFF.

CDR3 DNA sequence: TGTGCCAGCTCACCCCAGGGGGCGGTGAGTCAGCCCCAGCATTTT. Residues: CASSPQGAVSQPQHF. V gene TRBV18 combines with J gene TRBJ1-5; 8 positions agree with TRBD1. The CDR3 runs to 15 residues. The V segment lost 3 bases and the J segment 6 bases; nucleotides outside the gene matches: 7. From germline, CDR1 is KGHSH and CDR2 LQKENI.

J is TRBJ2-1 and V is TRBV6-1; the D gene is possibly TRBD2 (5 bases). V lost 0 bases to trimming and J lost 4 bases, with 13 bases between them. Germline lookup yields CDR1 MNHNS and CDR2 SASEGT. The CDR3 has 16 residues. DNA for the CDR3: TGTGCCAGCAGTGAAGCCGGGAACTCTGTTTACAATGAGCAGTTCTTC. It translates to CASSEAGNSVYNEQFF.

The rearrangement joins TRBV6-2 or TRBV6-3 to TRBJ2-5, with 13 bases that match TRBD2. Trimming took 5 bases from V and 4 from J; bases not matched to a gene: 13. Germline values: CDR1 MNHEY, CDR2 SVGEGT. The CDR3 is 18 residues long. DNA for the CDR3: TGTGCCAGCAGTCTAGCGAGGACTAGCGGGAGTAACGGAGAGACCCAGTACTTC. Translating gives CASSLARTSGSNGETQYF.

The chain combines TRBV5-1 with TRBJ1-2; no clear D. V was cut by 1 base and J by 2 bases, with 6 bases left in between. Per germline, CDR1 SGHRS and CDR2 YFSETQ. The CDR3 contains 13 residues. The CDR3: CASSLTVNYGYTF. Written as DNA, the CDR3 is TGCGCCAGCAGCTTGACGGTGAACTATGGCTACACCTTC.

The chain uses TRBV2 and TRBJ2-5; 8 positions agree with TRBD2. With 4 bases clipped from V and 5 bases from J, the junction kept 3 bases outside the gene matches. This CDR3 has 13 residues. Germline CDR1 is SNHLY and CDR2 is FYNNEI. CDR3 coding DNA: TGTGCCAGCAGTGGACTAGCGAGTGAGACCCAGTACTTC. Translation: CASSGLASETQYF.

The chain recombines TRBV2 with TRBJ2-2; 10 positions agree with TRBD2. Germline CDR1 reads SNHLY; CDR2 reads FYNNEI. The CDR3 runs to 15 residues. The junction had 4 bases not matched to a gene; V was cut back by 4 bases and J by 5 bases. The CDR3 nucleotides are TGTGCCAGCAGTGTTGGACTAGCGGAGACCGGGGAGCTGTTTTTT. This codes for CASSVGLAETGELFF.

V is TRBV7-9 and J is TRBJ2-7; TRBD1 matches at 8 bases. Germline CDR1 reads SEHNR; CDR2 reads FQNEAQ (reference sequence). The J segment lost 5 bases and the V segment lost 5 bases, leaving 14 bases of the junction unmatched. This CDR3 contains 16 residues. The CDR3 here is CASSRFRTGQGDEQYF. CDR3 coding DNA: TGTGCCAGCAGCCGTTTCAGGACAGGGCAAGGAGACGAGCAGTACTTC.